This note documents a single T cell receptor (beta chain) sequence. Profiled with immunoSEQ multiplex PCR; TCRdb holds only in-frame clones, not every one. Of 40,000 or so clones listed, under 95% are singletons. These data belong to a study of T cell changes during pregnancy in multiple sclerosis. CDR3 length: 11 amino acids. Germline CDR1 reads SNHLY; CDR2 reads FYNNEI. V lost 1 base, J lost 10 bases, and 5 bases lay in between. The sequence was collected from a female donor in good health, enrolled as a control in a pregnancy study. Sequences were derived from CD4+ T cells from peripheral blood mononuclear cells, sampled in the third trimester of pregnancy. V gene TRBV2 combines with J gene TRBJ2-1; D unclear. Here the CDR3 reads CASSEVREQFF. CDR3 nucleotide sequence: TGTGCCAGCAGTGAAGTTCGGGAGCAGTTCTTC. The full variable domain, its missing parts supplied by reference TRBV2 and TRBJ2-1, is EPEVTQTPSHQVTQMGQEVILRCVPISNHLYFYWYRQILGQKVEFLVSFYNNEISEKSEIFDDQFSVERPDGSNFTLKIRSTKLEDSAMYFCASSEVREQFFGPGTRLTVL.